This T cell receptor beta chain was recorded in a study of blood T cell repertoires in COVID-19. Across the study: Sites across the United States, Italy and Spain contributed samples from acute and convalescent COVID-19.

Per germline, CDR1 SQVTM and CDR2 ANQGSEA. Trimming took 3 bases from V and 0 from J, leaving 5 bases between them. This CDR3 has 12 residues. In the original workflow: Amplification from reference gene primers served as the basis for estimated nucleated cell counts. Repertoires were generated with immunoSEQ multiplex PCR, while TCRdb's copy carries only in-frame clones and drops some. V, J and clone size are taken as reported in that table, and D and trimming were inferred from the DNA itself. The sample includes over 100,000 clones, about four fifths of them seen just once. The V gene is TRBV29-1, the J gene TRBJ1-1, with unresolved D. The TCR originated in a middle-aged man with active or convalescent COVID-19. The sequenced material came from peripheral blood. Here the CDR3 reads CSVEGMNTEAFF. CDR3 bases: TGCAGCGTTGAGGGCATGAACACTGAAGCTTTCTTT.